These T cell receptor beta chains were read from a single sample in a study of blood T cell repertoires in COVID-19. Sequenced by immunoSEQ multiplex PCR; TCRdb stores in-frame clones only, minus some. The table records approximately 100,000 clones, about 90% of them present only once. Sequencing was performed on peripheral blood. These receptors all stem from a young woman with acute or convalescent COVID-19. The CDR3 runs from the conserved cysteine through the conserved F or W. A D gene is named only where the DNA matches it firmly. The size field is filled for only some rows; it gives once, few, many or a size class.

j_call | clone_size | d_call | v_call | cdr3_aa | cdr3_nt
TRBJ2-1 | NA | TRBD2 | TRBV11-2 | CASSSGGGANEQFF | TGTGCCAGCAGCTCGGGCGGGGGGGCGAATGAGCAGTTCTTC
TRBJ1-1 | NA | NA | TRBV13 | CASRSPTGNTEAFF | TGTGCCAGCAGATCCCCTACAGGGAACACTGAAGCTTTCTTT
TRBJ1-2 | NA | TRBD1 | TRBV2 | CASTFGTVNYGYTF | TGTGCCAGCACTTTTGGGACAGTCAACTATGGCTACACCTTC
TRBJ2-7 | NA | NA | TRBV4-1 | CASSPYTGHPYEQYF | TGCGCCAGCAGCCCGTATACGGGACACCCCTACGAGCAGTACTTC
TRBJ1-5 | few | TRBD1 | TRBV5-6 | CASSLVGQVGSSQHF | TGTGCCAGCAGCTTGGTTGGACAGGTGGGGTCGTCCCAGCATTTT
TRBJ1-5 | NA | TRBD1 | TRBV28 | CASSLPTGVSNQPQHF | TGTGCCAGCAGTCTCCCGACAGGGGTTAGCAATCAGCCCCAGCATTTT
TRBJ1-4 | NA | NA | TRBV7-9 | CASSSGGEKLFF | TGTGCCAGCAGCTCCGGCGGAGAAAAACTGTTTTTT
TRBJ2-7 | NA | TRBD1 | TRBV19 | CASMATGSSYEQYF | TGTGCCAGTATGGCGACAGGGAGCTCCTACGAGCAGTACTTC
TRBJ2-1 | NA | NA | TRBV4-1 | CASSPSRGANYNEQFF | TGCGCCAGCAGCCCTTCCCGCGGGGCTAACTACAATGAGCAGTTCTTC
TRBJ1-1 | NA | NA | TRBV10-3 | CAISESRGGDTEAFF | TGTGCCATCAGTGAGTCGAGGGGAGGGGACACTGAAGCTTTCTTT
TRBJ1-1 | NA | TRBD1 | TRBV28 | CASRRDRGRPAFF | TGTGCCAGCAGAAGGGACAGGGGGCGACCGGCTTTCTTT
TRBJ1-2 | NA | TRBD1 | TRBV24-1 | CATSGPLDRDGYTF | TGTGCCACCAGTGGTCCCCTGGACAGGGATGGCTACACCTTC
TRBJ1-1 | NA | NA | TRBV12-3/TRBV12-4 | CASSSEARNEAFF | TGTGCCAGCAGTTCGGAGGCCCGCAATGAAGCTTTCTTT
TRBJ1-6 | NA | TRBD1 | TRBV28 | CASGQGGSNSPLHF | TGTGCCAGCGGACAGGGGGGTTCTAATTCACCCCTCCACTTT
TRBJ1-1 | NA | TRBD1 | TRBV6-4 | CASRDLQGSTEAFF | TGTGCCAGCAGGGACCTACAGGGGAGTACTGAAGCTTTCTTT
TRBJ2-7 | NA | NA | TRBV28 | CASTLRGGEQYF | TGTGCCAGCACCCTGAGGGGGGGCGAGCAGTACTTC
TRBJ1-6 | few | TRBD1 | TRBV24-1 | CATSDSRTGGNSPLHF | TGTGCCACCAGTGATTCGCGGACAGGGGGAAATTCACCCCTCCACTTT
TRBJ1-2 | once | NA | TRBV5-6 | CASSLEFRAGGYTF | TGTGCCAGCAGCTTGGAATTTCGCGCCGGTGGCTACACCTTC
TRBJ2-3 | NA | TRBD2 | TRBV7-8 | CASSLNGRALTDTQYF | TGTGCCAGCAGCTTAAACGGGAGGGCCCTCACAGATACGCAGTATTTT
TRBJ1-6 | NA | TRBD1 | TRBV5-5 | CASSLKGASYNSPLHF | TGTGCCAGCAGCTTAAAGGGGGCATCCTATAATTCACCCCTCCACTTT
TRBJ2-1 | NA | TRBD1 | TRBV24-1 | CATSDFGQGLDEQFF | TGTGCCACCAGTGATTTTGGACAGGGTCTCGATGAGCAGTTCTTC
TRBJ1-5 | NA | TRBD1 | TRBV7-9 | CASSGTGYSNQPQHF | TGTGCCAGCAGCGGGACAGGCTATAGCAATCAGCCCCAGCATTTT
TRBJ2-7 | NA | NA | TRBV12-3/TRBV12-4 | CASSPRTGEQYF | TGTGCCAGCAGCCCAAGGACTGGCGAGCAGTACTTC
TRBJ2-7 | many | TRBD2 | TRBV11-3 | CASSLEGSGASHEQYF | TGTGCCAGCAGCTTAGAGGGTAGCGGGGCCTCTCACGAGCAGTACTTC
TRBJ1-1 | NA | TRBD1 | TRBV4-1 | CASSQVWGQLKNTEAFF | TGCGCCAGCAGCCAAGTGTGGGGACAGCTTAAGAACACTGAAGCTTTCTTT
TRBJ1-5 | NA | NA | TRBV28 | CASSFMQPQHF | TGTGCCAGCAGTTTTATGCAGCCCCAGCATTTT
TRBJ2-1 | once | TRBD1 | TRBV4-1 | CASSQVGQGNNEQFF | TGCGCCAGCAGCCAAGTGGGACAGGGCAACAATGAGCAGTTCTTC
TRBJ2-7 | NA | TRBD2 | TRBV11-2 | CASSFTSGGHEQYF | TGTGCCAGCAGCTTCACTAGCGGGGGGCACGAGCAGTACTTC
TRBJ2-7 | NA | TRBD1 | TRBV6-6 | CASSYHGQGDSYEQYF | TGTGCCAGCAGTTACCACGGACAGGGAGACTCCTACGAGCAGTACTTC